This T cell receptor beta chain was obtained from a study of T cells in Graves' hyperthyroidism and ophthalmopathy (dated by TCRdb to the late 2010s). As for the study more broadly: Peripheral blood was sampled at the time of initial diagnosis, prior to any treatment. TCR V-J signatures able to tell the groups apart were searched for in a discovery cohort of some 97 patients, of whom around 42 had Graves' ophthalmopathy and 55 to 65 had stable Graves' hyperthyroidism. Prospective prediction of ophthalmopathy was tested in an independent validation cohort consisting of about 20 hyperthyroidism patients and some 15 patients who later progressed to ophthalmopathy. The 95 to 100 discovery patients were randomly divided into training and test sets at a 7:3 ratio. In addition, the study compared T-cell repertoires in thyroid tissue and in blood from several Graves' hyperthyroidism patients. After blood sampling, hyperthyroidism patients were treated with methimazole at a starting dose of 30 mg daily, and ophthalmopathy patients were treated with high-dose intravenous methylprednisolone. The paper reports TCR Vbeta CDR3 sequencing of more than 120 peripheral blood samples: 43 ophthalmopathy, roughly 80 hyperthyroidism and around 17 progressor patients.

Graves' hyperthyroidism was defined as stable when no progression to ophthalmopathy occurred over 18 months of follow-up. Hyperthyroidism patients were aged 18 to 65 years and newly diagnosed, with disease duration of less than 2 months. Exclusion was applied to patients with uncontrolled infections, other autoimmune diseases, pregnancy or lactation. Diagnoses were based on clinical symptoms, serum thyroxine and TRAb, thyroid ultrasound and orbital computed tomography. PBMCs were separated from roughly 10 ml of fresh peripheral blood using Ficoll-Paque density gradient centrifugation. Trizol reagent was used to extract total RNA, and RNA quality was then checked on an Agilent 2100 Bioanalyzer. Study-wide findings and limitations: In validation, the model predicted progression to ophthalmopathy with roughly 66% sensitivity and roughly 75% specificity, a median of 6.5 months before onset. No statistical method was used to set the sample size in advance, and investigators knew the group allocation. Most expanded thyroid clonotypes (frequency above 0.001) were also detected in blood, a finding suggesting that blood repertoires may reflect thyroid immune responses. In cross-validation, a model built on a 13 V-J signature told ophthalmopathy apart from stable hyperthyroidism with 85% to 90% sensitivity and about 81% specificity, and in testing the same model reached 80%/75%.

Notes on this clonotype: This receptor's antigen is unknown. Base qualities are not recorded, but no much larger clone differs from it by a single base.

The CDR3 runs 14 amino acids, cysteine and phenylalanine included. The read is trimmed to its CDR3 DNA, 42 bases read in frame from base 1. V is cut by 1 base and J by 1 base, and the space between the germline ends is 9 bases. In the germline V gene, CDR1 corresponds to SGHDT and CDR2 to YYEEEE. The TCR beta CDR3 regions were amplified from the RNA transcripts. For the first round of RT-PCR on the TCR CDR3, the HTBI primer set was used together with the Qiagen OneStep RT-PCR kit. Libraries were constructed in a second round of multiplex PCR, after which size selection and purification were carried out. Paired-end sequencing of the libraries was performed with 100 bp reads on an Illumina HiSeq2000. Per the source publication's procedure: SOAPnuke was used to process the raw data, throwing out any read that contained adapters or uncalled bases, had a mean Phred below 15, or lacked an exact constant-primer or identifier match. High-quality paired reads were merged using COPE v1.2.5, and each unique nucleotide sequence was defined as a clonotype. MiTCR v1.1 was used to align the clonotypes against IMGT TRBV, TRBD and TRBJ reference segments. The analysis was restricted to V-J combinations with a frequency above 0.0001, which together covered just over 98% of the repertoires. A TCS score was defined as the ratio between F50 (clonal expansion) and ExV (chaos), using BLOSUM62-based TCRdist between CDR3 peptides within each V-J. Welch's t-statistics and random forest reduced 500 to 550 V-J features to roughly 13, which were used in a naive Bayes classifier (R e1071). TCRdb reprocessed the public reads (quality trimming at Q25 with fastp, clone calling with MiXCR) and kept in-frame beta chains. When rows share a CDR3 protein, they turn into one entry using the most common DNA and genes. TCRdb assigned the V and J calls; the authors' analysis was not used. This sample has some 460,000 distinct CDR3 sequences in its table, and less than 20% of those were observed once. The ten biggest clones cover roughly 15% of the sample.

Rearrangement joined TRBV5-6 to TRBJ2-7; TRBD2 might be the D gene, on 5 matching bases. The sample consisted of blood. The clonotype comes from a young woman with Graves' hyperthyroidism. The CDR3 here reads CASSLKAESYEQYF. The sequenced DNA is TGTGCCAGCAGCTTGAAAGCGGAATCCTACGAGCAGTACTTC. The full variable domain, completed from the reference TRBV5-6 and TRBJ2-7 proteins outside the CDR3, reads DAGVTQSPTHLIKTRGQQVTLRCSPKSGHDTVSWYQQALGQGPQFIFQYYEEEERQRGNFPDRFSGHQFPNYSSELNVNALLLGDSALYLCASSLKAESYEQYFGPGTRLTVT.